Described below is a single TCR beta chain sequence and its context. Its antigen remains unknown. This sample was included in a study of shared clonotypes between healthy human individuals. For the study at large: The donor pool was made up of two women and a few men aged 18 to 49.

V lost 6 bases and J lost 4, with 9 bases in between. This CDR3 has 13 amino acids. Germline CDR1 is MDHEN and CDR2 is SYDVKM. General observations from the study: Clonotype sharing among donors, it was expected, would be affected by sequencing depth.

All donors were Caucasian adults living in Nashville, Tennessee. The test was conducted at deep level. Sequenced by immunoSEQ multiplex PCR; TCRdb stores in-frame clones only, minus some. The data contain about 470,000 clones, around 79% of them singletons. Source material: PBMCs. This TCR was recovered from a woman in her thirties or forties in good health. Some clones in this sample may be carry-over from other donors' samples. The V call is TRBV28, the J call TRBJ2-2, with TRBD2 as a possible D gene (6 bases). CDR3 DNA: TGTGCCAGCAGGCGGGAAAGCACCGGGGAGCTGTTTTTT. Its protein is CASRRESTGELFF.